The clone carrying this T cell receptor (beta chain) was counted only a few times. This sample is part of a study of CD8 T cells in ankylosing spondylitis. MiXCR was run by TCRdb on the 5' RACE reads, yielding one entry per CDR3 protein. The sample comprises hundreds of thousands of distinct CDR3 sequences, around 20% of which are singletons, and less than 9.5% rests with the top ten. From germline, CDR1 is SGHRS and CDR2 YFSETQ. The CDR3 runs to 13 residues. The V gene lost 6 bases and the J gene lost 6 bases, with 12 bases spanning the gap. The sample comprised blood, either unsorted or a sorted T cell fraction (not recorded which). The rearrangement uses TRBV5-1 and TRBJ1-4; a possible D gene is TRBD1 (5 bases). The source of this sequence is a male donor with ankylosing spondylitis or in good health (not recorded which). CDR3 sequence: CASKRDGDEKLFF. Here the CDR3 DNA reads TGCGCCAGCAAACGGGACGGTGATGAAAAACTGTTTTTT.